This entry features one TCR beta chain sequence. What it recognizes is unknown. The data stem from a study of blood T cells in healthy people across ages. Overall study results and limits: It was held that diversity estimates obtained from one million T cells represented underestimates.

Extraction of total RNA produced a minimum of 5 micrograms from each sample. The CDR3 runs to 17 residues. V lost 3 bases to trimming and J lost 2 bases, with 20 bases between them. Germline V gene lookup returns CDR1 LGHDT and CDR2 YNNKEL (reference sequence). A sample-barcoded 5' primer and a J-beta primer mix were used in a second PCR of about 6 to 11 cycles. TCRdb re-called the 5' RACE reads with MiXCR, one entry per CDR3 protein. The sample lists 1.5 million to 1.8 million distinct CDR3 sequences, 42% occurring once. Sequenced material: blood. This sequence originates from a woman younger than 30 in good health. This chain uses TRBV3-1 with TRBJ2-7, with no clear D. The CDR3 DNA reads as TGTGCCAGCAGCCACCACTGGACGGAAGGAAGTACCTACGAGCAGTACTTC. As protein: CASSHHWTEGSTYEQYF.